This TCR beta chain was observed in a study of OX40 agonist ivuxolimab in advanced cancers. Germline trimming cut 6 bases from V and 1 base from J; bases unmatched to any gene: 7. The germline CDR1 and CDR2 sequences are MNHEY and SVGAGI. The length of the CDR3 is 15 residues. TCRdb's copy holds only in-frame clones and misses some; the assay was immunoSEQ multiplex PCR. Of about 62,000 clones listed, around 93% are singletons. This material consisted of CD4+ or CD8+ T cells sorted from blood, taken in a trial of the OX40 agonist ivuxolimab. The receptor comes from an adult with an advanced solid tumor such as melanoma, head and neck, liver or kidney cancer. The chain recombines TRBV6-5 with TRBJ1-2; 8 bases align to TRBD1. CDR3 bases: TGTGCCAGCAGGGGATGGGACAGGCTTAACTATGGCTACACCTTC. It specifies CASRGWDRLNYGYTF.